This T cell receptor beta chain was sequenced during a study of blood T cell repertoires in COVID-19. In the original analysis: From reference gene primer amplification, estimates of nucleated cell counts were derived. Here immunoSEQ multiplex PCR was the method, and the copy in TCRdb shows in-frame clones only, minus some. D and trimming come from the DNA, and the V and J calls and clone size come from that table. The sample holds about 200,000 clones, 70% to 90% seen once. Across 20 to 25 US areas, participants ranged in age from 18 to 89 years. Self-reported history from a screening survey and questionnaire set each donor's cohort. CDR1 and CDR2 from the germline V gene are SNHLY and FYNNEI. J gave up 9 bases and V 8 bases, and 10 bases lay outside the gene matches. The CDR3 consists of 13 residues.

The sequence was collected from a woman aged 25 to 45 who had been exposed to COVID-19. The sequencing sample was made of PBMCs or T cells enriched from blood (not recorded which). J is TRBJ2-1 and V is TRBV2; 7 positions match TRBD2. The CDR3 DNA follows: TGTGCCAGCGGGGGGGAGGGAGGACGTGAGCAGTTCTTC. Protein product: CASGGEGGREQFF.